The 8 T cell receptor beta chains in this list originate from one sample, sequenced in a study of cytomegalovirus exposure and HLA in healthy donors. The primer mix had 60 Vbeta and 13 Jbeta primers. Sequencing was performed with immunoSEQ multiplex PCR; in TCRdb, only in-frame clones are kept and a portion is missing. The sample holds 150,000 or so clones, around 77% seen once. Sequenced: PBMCs. The receptors were sampled from a woman in her fifties or sixties in good health and CMV-seropositive.

V gene TRBV10-1 combines with J gene TRBJ1-6; a weak D match, TRBD1 (5 bases). Per the germline V gene, CDR1 is WNHNN and CDR2 is SYGVQD (reference sequence). This CDR3 is 14 amino acids long. Trimming removed 2 bases from V and 10 bases from J, with 12 bases in between. The CDR3 region is CASSETGVRSPLHF. In DNA form, the CDR3 reads TGCGCCAGCAGTGAGACGGGGGTACGGTCACCCCTCCACTTT.

The J gene is TRBJ2-5, the V gene TRBV5-4; 8 positions agree with TRBD1. The DNA end lines up better with TRBJ2-7; the J call may be wrong. Germline V gene sequence: CDR1 SGHNT, CDR2 YYREEE (reference sequence). The CDR3 loop spans 15 amino acids. The CDR3, as DNA: TGTGCCAGCAGCGTCGACAGGGGATTAATCTACGAGCAGTACTTC. This gives the protein CASSVDRGLIYEQYF.

The chain carries TRBV7-2 and TRBJ1-2; 7 bases match TRBD1. CDR1 is SGHTA and CDR2 is FQGNSA in the germline V gene. The CDR3 runs to 15 residues. V was clipped by 2 bases and J by 8 bases; unmatched bases: 11. Here the CDR3 reads CASSLYNRGGGGYTF. CDR3 DNA sequence: TGTGCCAGCAGCTTATATAATAGAGGGGGCGGGGGCTACACCTTC.

This clone was counted once. The chain combines TRBV28 with TRBJ2-7; 8 nucleotides agree with TRBD2. Unmatched junction bases numbered 1, after V lost 3 bases and J lost 3 bases. The germline gives CDR1 MDHEN, CDR2 SYDVKM. The length of the CDR3 is 13 residues. CDR3 coding DNA: TGTGCCAGCAGTTTCGGGGGGGGCTACGAGCAGTACTTC. It codes for CASSFGGGYEQYF.

The chain is built from TRBV20-1 and TRBJ2-1; D remains ambiguous. CDR1 and CDR2 (germline): DFQATT, SNEGSKA (reference sequence). The CDR3 runs 11 residues. The CDR3, as DNA: TGCAGCTCTATCCTCTACAATGAGCAGTTCTTC. It encodes CSSILYNEQFF.

This clone occurred many times. Other DNA variants within this sample encode the same CDR3. V is TRBV4-3 and J is TRBJ2-3; D might be TRBD2 (6 bases). The V gene's germline CDR1 is LGHNA and CDR2 YSLEER. The CDR3 has 15 amino acids. V shed 0 bases and J shed 4 bases, with 11 bases lying between them. In DNA, the CDR3 is TGCGCCAGCAGCCAAGATAGGGACTCATCAGATACGCAGTATTTT. Protein sequence: CASSQDRDSSDTQYF.

This clone was recorded a few times. This chain links TRBV27 with TRBJ2-5; 8 bases map to TRBD1. CDR1 is MNHEY and CDR2 is SMNVEV in the germline V gene (reference sequence). This CDR3 is 13 amino acids long. Trimming took 6 bases from V and 5 from J; bases not matched to a gene: 5. The DNA for the CDR3 is TGTGCCAGCAGCAGACAGGGGATGGAGACCCAGTACTTC. Translation gives CASSRQGMETQYF.

The gene calls are TRBV30 and TRBJ1-4; 8 bases map to TRBD1. The CDR3 loop spans 15 amino acids. V gave up 3 bases and J gave up 7 bases; unmatched junction bases: 10. Germline V CDR1 and CDR2: GTSNPN, SVGIG (reference sequence). The CDR3 loop reads CAWRPRGLSGEKLFF. The CDR3 coding sequence is TGTGCCTGGAGACCCAGGGGGCTGAGTGGTGAAAAACTGTTTTTT.